The 29 T cell receptor beta chains reported below all come from one sample, sequenced in a study of T cell repertoires in cytomegalovirus infection. TCRdb reanalysed the reads using MiXCR and keeps one entry per CDR3 protein. This table has roughly 600,000 distinct CDR3 sequences, more than 20% appearing once. Sequenced: CD8+ T cells from PBMCs. Receptors originate from a human donor in good health (CMV status not recorded). Some clones in this sample may be carry-over from other donors' samples.

CDR3 protein: CSARVRPHFPDTQYF. CDR3 sequence (DNA): TGCAGTGCTAGAGTACGACCACATTTCCCGGATACGCAGTATTTT. The chain is built from TRBV20-1 and TRBJ2-3; D ambiguous. Between the trimmed V and J ends, which lost 1 base and 6 bases, there was a span of 17 bases. Germline V gene sequence: CDR1 DFQATT, CDR2 SNEGSKA (reference sequence). The CDR3 extends over 15 amino acids.

Comments on this clonotype: A much larger clonotype is one base distant, so this may be a read error. The chain combines TRBV7-9 with TRBJ2-5; TRBD1 matches 9 bases. Germline V gives CDR1 SEHNR, CDR2 FQNEAQ (reference sequence). The CDR3 length is 16 residues. In DNA, the CDR3 is TGTACCAGCAGCTTGGGACAGGGAGGGGAAGCGGAGACCCAGTACTTC. Translated: CTSSLGQGGEAETQYF. The whole variable domain, remainder taken from reference TRBV7-9 and TRBJ2-5, is DTGVSQNPRHKITKRGQNVTFRCDPISEHNRLYWYRQTLGQGPEFLTYFQNEAQLEKSRLLSDRFSAERPKGSFSTLEIQRTEQGDSAMYLCTSSLGQGGEAETQYFGPGTRLLVL.

The chain joins TRBV6-1 to TRBJ2-3; 7 bases are a match to TRBD1. From germline, CDR1 is MNHNS and CDR2 SASEGT. CDR3 length: 16 residues. V shed 6 bases and J 2 bases; nucleotides not matched to a gene: 11. The CDR3: CASRDKGQISTDTQYF. Written as DNA, the CDR3 is TGTGCCAGCAGGGATAAGGGACAGATCTCCACAGATACGCAGTATTTT.

This rearrangement joins TRBV20-1 to TRBJ2-5; 8 bases agree with TRBD2. V dropped 0 bases and J dropped 5; count of bases not matched to a gene: 8. The germline V gene has CDR1 DFQATT and CDR2 SNEGSKA (reference sequence). The CDR3 runs to 15 residues. CDR3 nucleotide sequence: TGCAGTGCTAGAGACCCCGGGGGGGCCGAGGAGACCCAGTACTTC. Its translation is CSARDPGGAEETQYF.

The sample holds a few counts of this clonotype. This sequence joins TRBV28 and TRBJ2-7; no reliable D call. Looked up from germline, CDR1 is MDHEN and CDR2 is SYDVKM. V lost 6 bases and J lost 4, with 10 bases in between. CDR3 size: 12 residues. This CDR3 is CASSRTVYEQYV. CDR3 in DNA: TGTGCCAGCAGCCGTACAGTTTACGAGCAGTACGTC.

The chain joins TRBV20-1 to TRBJ1-2; D uncertain. The CDR3 length is 14 residues. V lost 6 bases and J lost 0, with 14 bases in between. In germline, CDR1 is DFQATT, CDR2 SNEGSKA (reference sequence). CDR3 protein: CSAPIKGTNYGYTF. As DNA, the CDR3 is TGCAGTGCCCCTATAAAGGGTACTAACTATGGCTACACCTTC.

This chain joins TRBV20-1 and TRBJ2-4; either TRBD1 or TRBD2 may fit D (5 bases each). V was pared by 0 bases and J by 1 base, with 16 bases between. The CDR3 totals 17 residues. Germline assignment: CDR1 DFQATT and CDR2 SNEGSKA (reference sequence). CDR3: CSARDPGPMGAKNIQYF. The CDR3 nucleotides read TGCAGTGCTAGAGACCCGGGGCCCATGGGGGCCAAAAACATTCAGTACTTC.

This CDR3 is CASSGPGRLYNEQFF. The CDR3 nucleotides are TGTGCCAGCAGTGGTCCGGGACGCTTATACAATGAGCAGTTCTTC. This rearrangement joins TRBV25-1 to TRBJ2-1; either TRBD1 or TRBD2 may supply D (5 bases each). The CDR3 is 15 residues long. The V gene's germline CDR1 is MGHDK and CDR2 SYGVNS. V was pared by 4 bases and J by 4 bases, with 14 bases between. Full variable domain (outside the CDR3, taken from reference TRBV25-1 and TRBJ2-1): EADIYQTPRYLVIGTGKKITLECSQTMGHDKMYWYQQDPGMELHLIHYSYGVNSTEKGDLSSESTVSRIRTEHFPLTLESARPSHTSQYLCASSGPGRLYNEQFFGPGTRLTVL.

As regards this clonotype: A much larger clone differs from this one at a single base, so this may be a read error. This rearrangement joins TRBV7-2 to TRBJ2-7, with D hard to call. The germline gives CDR1 SGHTA, CDR2 FQGNSA. CDR3 length: 13 residues. V gave up 5 bases and J gave up 6 bases, with 14 bases separating them. CDR3 DNA sequence: TGTGCCAGCAGCCCCAGGCCCGTGGTCGAGCAGTACTTC. Its protein is CASSPRPVVEQYF.

As to this clonotype: A much larger clone sits a single nucleotide away, making a read error possible. V usage is TRBV7-2 and J usage is TRBJ1-6; a weak D match, TRBD1 (6 bases). The V gene's germline CDR1 is SGHTA and CDR2 FQGNSA. CDR3 length equals 11 residues. CDR3 DNA sequence: TGTGCCAACAGCTTGGGACAACCCCTCCACTTT. Protein product: CANSLGQPLHF.

The chain carries TRBV29-1 and TRBJ2-1, with a weak D call TRBD2 (6 bases). From germline, CDR1 is SQVTM and CDR2 ANQGSEA. The CDR3 is made up of 15 amino acids. Trimming shortened V by 2 bases and J by 3 bases, and 14 bases separated the two germline ends. CDR3 nucleotides: TGCAGCGTTGAACTGACTAGGGCCCTCTACAATGAGCAGTTCTTC. This gives the protein CSVELTRALYNEQFF.

The table lists this clonotype with a few counts. The chain carries TRBV28 and TRBJ1-2, with a weak D call TRBD1 (6 bases). The CDR3 sequence is 17 residues long. V lost 4 bases to trimming and J lost 4 bases, with 22 bases between them. Germline loops: CDR1 MDHEN, CDR2 SYDVKM. In DNA, the CDR3 is TGTGCCAGCAGTTCTCTGAGGTCCACGGACAGAGCCTATGGCTACACCTTC. Protein product: CASSSLRSTDRAYGYTF.

The chain couples TRBV19 to TRBJ2-7; TRBD1 matches 7 bases. This CDR3 spans 13 amino acids. The V and J ends lost 5 bases and 5 bases, in that order; junction bases with no gene match: 6. Germline-derived CDR1 and CDR2 are LNHDA and SQIVND (reference sequence). This chain's CDR3 is CASSYRGFHEQYF. CDR3 coding DNA: TGTGCCAGTAGTTACAGGGGATTCCACGAGCAGTACTTC. The variable domain in full, with the rest retrieved from reference TRBV19 and TRBJ2-7, is DGGITQSPKYLFRKEGQNVTLSCEQNLNHDAMYWYRQDPGQGLRLIYYSQIVNDFQKGDIAEGYSVSREKKESFPLTVTSAQKNPTAFYLCASSYRGFHEQYFGPGTRLTVT.

The chain couples TRBV6-5 to TRBJ1-1, with unresolved D. The V gene's germline CDR1 is MNHEY and CDR2 SVGAGI. V was shortened by 1 base and J by 2 bases, with 8 bases between the two germline ends. CDR3 length equals 14 residues. The CDR3 region has the DNA TGTGCCAGCAGTTACTGGGATCTTAACACTGAAGCTTTCTTT. Translated, it gives CASSYWDLNTEAFF.

This clonotype was seen a few times. V usage is TRBV27 and J usage is TRBJ2-2; D may be TRBD1 (5 bases). Looked up from germline, CDR1 is MNHEY and CDR2 is SMNVEV (reference sequence). CDR3 length equals 14 residues. V dropped 7 bases and J dropped 3 bases, with 12 bases sitting between them. Written as DNA, the CDR3 is TGTGCCAGCAAAGAAGGGGTGGACACCGGGGAGCTGTTTTTT. Encoded protein: CASKEGVDTGELFF.

This clonotype was seen more than once but under ten times. The rearrangement links TRBV20-1 to TRBJ1-1; D gene ambiguous. CDR3 length equals 10 residues. CDR1 DFQATT and CDR2 SNEGSKA come from the germline V gene (reference sequence). V gave up 8 bases and J gave up 2 bases, with 6 bases separating them. The CDR3 loop reads CSFVNTEAFF. The CDR3 region has the DNA TGCAGTTTTGTAAACACTGAAGCTTTCTTT.

The rearrangement uses TRBV6-6 and TRBJ2-1; TRBD1 is a possible D gene (6 bases). The CDR3 is made up of 17 amino acids. Germline V gene sequence: CDR1 MNHNY, CDR2 SVGAGI (reference sequence). The germline V and J ends were trimmed by 0 bases and 0 bases, with 12 bases remaining between them. CDR3 nucleotide sequence: TGTGCCAGCAGTTACTCCACAGGGCAACTCTCCTACAATGAGCAGTTCTTC. Translating gives CASSYSTGQLSYNEQFF.

The genes are TRBV29-1 and TRBJ1-2; D is uncertain. Trimming cost V 6 bases and J 8 bases, with 28 bases left between them. This CDR3 contains 16 residues. In germline, CDR1 is SQVTM, CDR2 ANQGSEA. In nucleotides, the CDR3 is TGCAGCGTCCCGGGATCCGGATCGATTCTCCCTATCGGCTACACCTTC. This sequence encodes CSVPGSGSILPIGYTF.

This clonotype came up many times. V gene TRBV7-2 combines with J gene TRBJ2-7; 9 bases fit TRBD1. The V gene's germline CDR1 is SGHTA and CDR2 FQGNSA. The length of the CDR3 is 13 residues. Unmatched junction bases numbered 4, after V lost 3 bases and J lost 7 bases. The CDR3 region is CASSLGTGREQYV. In DNA, the CDR3 is TGTGCCAGCAGCTTGGGGACAGGGAGGGAGCAGTACGTC.

This clonotype was seen ten or more times. This chain joins TRBV7-8 and TRBJ1-5, with a weak D call TRBD1 (5 bases). The CDR3 has 15 amino acids. Deletions cut 0 bases from V and 0 bases from J, with 6 bases between. CDR1 and CDR2 from the germline V gene are SGHVS and FQNEAQ. The CDR3 coding sequence is TGTGCCAGCAGCTTAGCAGGGGTTAGCAATCAGCCCCAGCATTTT. Protein product: CASSLAGVSNQPQHF.

The V call is TRBV28, the J call TRBJ1-5; tentatively, D is TRBD1 (5 bases). Trimming removed 6 bases at V and 4 bases at J, with 13 bases between. Germline values: CDR1 MDHEN, CDR2 SYDVKM. The length of the CDR3 is 14 residues. The CDR3, as DNA: TGTGCCAGCAGGTCGGGGCGGGGGAATCAGCCCCAGCATTTT. Protein: CASRSGRGNQPQHF.

The table lists this clonotype with many counts. The chain employs TRBV28 and TRBJ1-1; D possibly corresponds to TRBD1 (5 bases). The CDR3 extends over 17 amino acids. Germline CDR1 MDHEN, CDR2 SYDVKM. Trimming took off 4 bases at V and 0 bases at J, with 18 bases between the two ends. DNA of the CDR3: TGTGCCAGCAGTTCGTACAGGTTGGGTTGGATGAACACTGAAGCTTTCTTT. Translating it yields CASSSYRLGWMNTEAFF.

This sequence joins TRBV5-1 and TRBJ2-7; 9 bases fit TRBD1. Germline V CDR1 and CDR2: SGHRS, YFSETQ. J was trimmed by 2 bases and V by 0 bases; bases with no gene match: 3. The CDR3 is 15 residues long. CDR3 in DNA: TGCGCCAGCAGCTTGGACAGGGGGCCAGCCTACGAGCAGTACGTC. It encodes CASSLDRGPAYEQYV.

This clonotype has just a few counts. The rearrangement links TRBV12-3 or TRBV12-4 to TRBJ1-2; TRBD1 aligns across 7 bases. V dropped 7 bases and J dropped 6; count of bases not matched to a gene: 5. The CDR3 loop spans 12 amino acids. CDR3 DNA sequence: TGTGCCAGCACCGACAGGGCCGATGGCTACACCTTC. It specifies CASTDRADGYTF.

This chain joins TRBV4-1 and TRBJ2-1; D perhaps matches TRBD2 (5 bases). V was pared by 0 bases and J by 0 bases, with 6 bases between. CDR3 length: 15 amino acids. The V gene's germline CDR1 is MGHRA and CDR2 YSYEKL. CDR3 protein: CASSQEGSSYNEQFF. CDR3 nucleotides: TGCGCCAGCAGCCAAGAGGGGAGCTCCTACAATGAGCAGTTCTTC.

This clonotype was seen many times. The genes are TRBV7-6 and TRBJ2-3; D is possibly TRBD2 (6 bases). Germline loops: CDR1 SGHVS, CDR2 FNYEAQ. V dropped 5 bases and J dropped 1 base, with 13 bases sitting between them. This CDR3 is built from 15 residues. This CDR3 is CASSPRIAGTDTQYF. CDR3 bases: TGTGCCAGCAGCCCCCGGATAGCGGGCACAGATACGCAGTATTTT.

A few counts support this clonotype. V is TRBV4-3 and J is TRBJ2-3; 8 bases are a match to TRBD1. Germline-derived CDR1 and CDR2 are LGHNA and YSLEER. The CDR3 is 16 residues long. With V trimmed by 4 bases and J by 3 bases, 9 bases remained unmatched. CDR3 protein: CASSRGQGRGTDTQYF. In nucleotides, the CDR3 is TGCGCCAGCAGCCGAGGACAGGGAAGGGGAACAGATACGCAGTATTTT.

V gene TRBV29-1 combines with J gene TRBJ2-1; TRBD2 is a possible D gene (6 bases). Germline CDR1 SQVTM, CDR2 ANQGSEA. The CDR3 runs to 11 residues. V was trimmed by 6 bases and J by 11 bases, leaving 14 bases between them. CDR3 DNA: TGCAGCGTGCCTCTAGCGACGAAGCAGTTCTTC. Protein sequence: CSVPLATKQFF.

As to this clonotype: This may be a read error: a much more frequent sequence differs by one nucleotide. The J gene is TRBJ2-3, the V gene TRBV7-3, with 9 bases lining up with TRBD1. Germline CDR1 is SGHTA and CDR2 is FQGTGA. CDR3 length: 17 amino acids. This CDR3 is CANSPTGTGILADTQYF. The CDR3, as DNA: TGTGCCAACAGCCCCACCGGGACAGGGATTTTAGCAGATACGCAGTATTTT.